The 19 T cell receptor beta chains reported below all come from one sample, sequenced in a study of T-cell memory formation after mild COVID-19. MiXCR, applied by TCRdb to the 5' RACE reads, yields one record per CDR3 protein. The sample has about 110,000 distinct CDR3 sequences, more than 15% seen once. Sequencing used PBMCs or a T cell subset sorted from them (not recorded which). These receptors all come from an adult woman who had mild COVID-19 (a few samples of this study predate the infection). Cell type and time point are not known.

This sequence joins TRBV29-1 and TRBJ2-2; 7 positions agree with TRBD1. V was clipped by 0 bases and J by 6 bases; unmatched bases: 13. This CDR3 has 17 residues. Germline V gene data show CDR1 as SQVTM and CDR2 as ANQGSEA. The chain's CDR3 is CSVEDPQGSAVPGELFF. CDR3 bases: TGCAGCGTTGAAGACCCACAGGGGTCGGCCGTTCCCGGGGAGCTGTTTTTT.

This clonotype was counted a few times. This chain links TRBV15 with TRBJ2-7, with 8 bases fitting TRBD1. The germline V gene encodes CDR1 LNHNV and CDR2 YYDKDF (reference sequence). CDR3 size: 13 residues. V dropped 5 bases and J dropped 6; count of bases not matched to a gene: 6. The CDR3 spells CATSPRTGLEQYF. DNA of the CDR3: TGTGCCACCAGCCCGAGGACAGGGCTCGAGCAGTACTTC.

The V call is TRBV12-3 or TRBV12-4, the J call TRBJ2-2, with 8 bases fitting TRBD1. The V and J ends lost 4 bases and 6 bases, in that order; junction bases with no gene match: 10. The CDR3 contains 16 residues. The CDR3: CASSSPGQGGAGELFF. The CDR3 nucleotides read TGTGCCAGCAGTTCCCCCGGACAGGGCGGAGCCGGGGAGCTGTTTTTT.

J is TRBJ1-2 and V is TRBV9, with D tentatively TRBD1 (6 bases). Per germline, CDR1 SGDLS and CDR2 YYNGEE. V was cut by 3 bases and J by 2 bases, with 14 bases left in between. There are 15 residues in the CDR3. CDR3 sequence (DNA): TGTGCCAGCAGCGCCCCCAGGACAGTCAACTATGGCTACACCTTC. This translates into CASSAPRTVNYGYTF.

This clonotype was detected a few times. The chain uses TRBV9 and TRBJ2-3; a weak D match, TRBD1 (6 bases). The length of the CDR3 is 15 residues. Trimming removed 1 base from V and 2 bases from J, with 11 bases in between. Germline V gene data show CDR1 as SGDLS and CDR2 as YYNGEE. CDR3 in amino acids: CASSVQGLVTDTQYF. CDR3 DNA: TGTGCCAGCAGCGTACAGGGGCTGGTCACAGATACGCAGTATTTT.

This clonotype was seen at least ten times. The rearrangement uses TRBV7-9 and TRBJ2-1; a weak D match, TRBD1 (6 bases). V was pared by 4 bases and J by 6 bases, with 13 bases between. The CDR3 spans 14 residues. Germline values: CDR1 SEHNR, CDR2 FQNEAQ (reference sequence). CDR3 sequence reads: CASSSITGFNEQFF. The CDR3 DNA follows: TGTGCCAGCAGCTCCATAACAGGGTTCAATGAGCAGTTCTTC.

This clonotype was seen a handful of times. V is TRBV9 and J is TRBJ2-1; D is unresolved. V lost 0 bases, J lost 0 bases, and 4 bases lay in between. The CDR3 runs to 14 residues. Germline-derived CDR1 and CDR2 are SGDLS and YYNGEE. This chain's CDR3 is CASSVADSYNEQFF. CDR3 sequence (DNA): TGTGCCAGCAGCGTAGCCGACTCCTACAATGAGCAGTTCTTC.

This clonotype came up a few times. The chain couples TRBV29-1 to TRBJ1-2; D is perhaps TRBD1 (5 bases). V was clipped by 6 bases and J by 0 bases, with 11 bases between them. Germline CDR1 SQVTM, CDR2 ANQGSEA. The CDR3 consists of 13 residues. The CDR3 loop reads CSVRTGPNYGYTF. DNA of the CDR3: TGCAGCGTCCGGACGGGGCCTAACTATGGCTACACCTTC.

Only a few counts were recorded for this clonotype. This chain links TRBV7-9 with TRBJ2-5; no reliable D call. Trimming pared 4 bases from V and 2 bases from J, leaving 11 bases between. The CDR3 contains 14 residues. Germline V gene data show CDR1 as SEHNR and CDR2 as FQNEAQ (reference sequence). CDR3 DNA: TGTGCCAGCAGCTCTTACGGACGGCAAGAGACCCAGTACTTC. It is translated as CASSSYGRQETQYF.

The chain uses TRBV13 and TRBJ2-3; 10 positions match TRBD2. Germline V lookup: CDR1 PRHDT, CDR2 FYEKMQ (reference sequence). The CDR3 covers 14 residues. Trimming removed 5 bases from V and 4 bases from J; junction bases left unmatched: 3. The CDR3 nucleotides are TGTGCCAGCAGCGTGGGACTAGCGCCAGATACGCAGTATTTT. It is translated as CASSVGLAPDTQYF.

This clonotype was counted a few times. J is TRBJ2-5 and V is TRBV7-9; D not certain. This CDR3 is built from 15 residues. CDR1 and CDR2 (germline): SEHNR, FQNEAQ (reference sequence). V was trimmed by 3 bases and J by 5 bases, leaving 16 bases between them. The CDR3 protein is CASSFSGFLQETQYF. The CDR3 DNA is TGTGCCAGCAGCTTCTCCGGGTTCCTCCAGGAGACCCAGTACTTC.

This clonotype showed up just a few times. This chain joins TRBV27 and TRBJ2-1, with TRBD1 matching over 7 bases. J was trimmed by 8 bases and V by 4 bases; bases with no gene match: 5. This CDR3 has 13 amino acids. Germline V gene data show CDR1 as MNHEY and CDR2 as SMNVEV (reference sequence). CDR3 DNA: TGTGCCAGCAGTTCCACAGGGGTCGATGAGCAGTTCTTC. Translating gives CASSSTGVDEQFF.

This clonotype came up a few times. The V and J genes are TRBV7-9 and TRBJ1-4; the D is unclear. Trimming removed 3 bases from V and 5 bases from J, with 10 bases in between. Germline CDR1 SEHNR, CDR2 FQNEAQ (reference sequence). There are 14 residues in the CDR3. CDR3 in DNA: TGTGCCAGCAGCTTGACAAAAACAAATGAAAAACTGTTTTTT. Its translation: CASSLTKTNEKLFF. The whole variable domain, remainder taken from reference TRBV7-9 and TRBJ1-4, is DTGVSQNPRHKITKRGQNVTFRCDPISEHNRLYWYRQTLGQGPEFLTYFQNEAQLEKSRLLSDRFSAERPKGSFSTLEIQRTEQGDSAMYLCASSLTKTNEKLFFGSGTQLSVL.

The chain recombines TRBV9 with TRBJ1-1, with D unclear. The CDR3 sequence is 14 residues long. V was pared by 0 bases and J by 1 base, with 7 bases between. Germline CDR1 SGDLS, CDR2 YYNGEE. The CDR3 region is CASSVVSGNTEAFF. CDR3 in DNA: TGTGCCAGCAGCGTAGTGTCGGGGAACACTGAAGCTTTCTTT.

This clonotype was picked up many times. V is TRBV7-9 and J is TRBJ1-4; 7 bases are a match to TRBD1. The V gene end was trimmed by 3 bases and the J gene end by 7 bases; junction bases not matched to a gene: 8. The CDR3 loop spans 15 amino acids. Germline CDR1 is SEHNR and CDR2 is FQNEAQ (reference sequence). In nucleotides, the CDR3 is TGTGCCAGCAGCTTTTGGCGACAGGGAATTGAAAAACTGTTTTTT. Encoded protein: CASSFWRQGIEKLFF.

V is TRBV3-1 and J is TRBJ2-5; 7 bases match TRBD2. Looked up from germline, CDR1 is LGHDT and CDR2 is YNNKEL (reference sequence). V lost 0 bases and J lost 2; bases outside the gene matches: 3. The CDR3 is 15 residues long. In DNA, the CDR3 is TGTGCCAGCAGCCAAGATCGGGAGGAACAAGAGACCCAGTACTTC. Translated, it gives CASSQDREEQETQYF.

In its sample, this clonotype was seen a few times. The CDR3 here is CATSRDPGQPNTGELFF. The CDR3 region has the DNA TGTGCCACCAGCAGGGATCCGGGACAGCCGAACACCGGGGAGCTGTTTTTT. V gene TRBV15 combines with J gene TRBJ2-2, with TRBD1 matching 7 bases. CDR1 is LNHNV, CDR2 YYDKDF, per germline (reference sequence). Trimming cost V 3 bases and J 0 bases; bases outside gene matches: 7. This CDR3 has 17 amino acids.

This clonotype has just one count. This chain joins TRBV24-1 and TRBJ2-7, with 9 bases fitting TRBD1. V lost 3 bases to trimming and J lost 6 bases; unmatched junction nucleotides: 5. The CDR3 runs 14 residues. The V gene's germline CDR1 is KGHDR and CDR2 SFDVKD. The CDR3 coding sequence is TGTGCCACCAGTGATAATTGGGACAGGGCCGAGCAGTACTTC. This gives the protein CATSDNWDRAEQYF.

The chain uses TRBV5-4 and TRBJ2-1; TRBD2 might be the D (5 bases). Germline CDR1 is SGHNT and CDR2 is YYREEE (reference sequence). The CDR3 has 15 residues. V dropped 0 bases and J dropped 1 base, with 8 bases sitting between them. This CDR3 is CASSLVLESYNEQFF. DNA of the CDR3: TGTGCCAGCAGCTTGGTACTAGAGTCCTACAATGAGCAGTTCTTC.